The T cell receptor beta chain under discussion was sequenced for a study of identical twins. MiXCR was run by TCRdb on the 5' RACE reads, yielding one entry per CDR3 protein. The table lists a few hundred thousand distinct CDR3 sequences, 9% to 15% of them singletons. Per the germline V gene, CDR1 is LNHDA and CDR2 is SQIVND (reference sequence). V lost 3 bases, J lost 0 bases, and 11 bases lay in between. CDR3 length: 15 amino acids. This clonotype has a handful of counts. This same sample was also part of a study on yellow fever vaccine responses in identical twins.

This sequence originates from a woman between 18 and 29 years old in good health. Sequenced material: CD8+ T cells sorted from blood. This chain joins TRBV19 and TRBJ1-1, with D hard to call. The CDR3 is CASSIWAGMNTEAFF. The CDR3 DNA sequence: TGTGCCAGTAGTATTTGGGCGGGGATGAACACTGAAGCTTTCTTT.